The clone carrying this T cell receptor (beta chain) has at least ten counts. Deletions cut 0 bases from V and 2 bases from J, with 9 bases between. CDR3 length: 14 amino acids. Germline CDR1 and CDR2: GTSNPN and SVGIG (reference sequence). RNA transcripts served as the template for amplifying TCR beta CDR3 regions. TCR CDR3 regions were first amplified by RT-PCR with HTBI primers. TCRdb processed the multiplex PCR reads anew with MiXCR; each CDR3 protein has one entry. The sample includes roughly 350,000 distinct CDR3 sequences, 13% to 15% of them seen just once. These data belong to a study of T cells in Graves' hyperthyroidism and ophthalmopathy.

This TCR derives from a woman between 25 and 40 years old with Graves' ophthalmopathy. The chain links TRBV30 to TRBJ2-3; D possibly matches TRBD1 or TRBD2 (6 bases each). The sample was blood. The CDR3 is CAWSVGGNTDTQYF. The DNA for the CDR3 is TGTGCCTGGAGTGTAGGGGGGAACACAGATACGCAGTATTTT.